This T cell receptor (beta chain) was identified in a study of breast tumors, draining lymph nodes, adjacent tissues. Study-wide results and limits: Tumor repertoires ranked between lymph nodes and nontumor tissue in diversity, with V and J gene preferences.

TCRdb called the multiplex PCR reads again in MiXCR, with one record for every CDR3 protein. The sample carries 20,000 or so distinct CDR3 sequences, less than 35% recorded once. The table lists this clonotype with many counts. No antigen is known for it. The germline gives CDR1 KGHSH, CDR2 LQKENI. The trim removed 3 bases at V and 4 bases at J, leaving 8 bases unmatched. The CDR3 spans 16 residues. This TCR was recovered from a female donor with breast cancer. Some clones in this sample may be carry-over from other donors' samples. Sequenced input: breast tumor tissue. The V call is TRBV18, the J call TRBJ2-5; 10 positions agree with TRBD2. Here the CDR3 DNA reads TGTGCCAGCTCACCTCCAAGCGGGAGGGCCAGAGAGACCCAGTACTTC. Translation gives CASSPPSGRARETQYF.